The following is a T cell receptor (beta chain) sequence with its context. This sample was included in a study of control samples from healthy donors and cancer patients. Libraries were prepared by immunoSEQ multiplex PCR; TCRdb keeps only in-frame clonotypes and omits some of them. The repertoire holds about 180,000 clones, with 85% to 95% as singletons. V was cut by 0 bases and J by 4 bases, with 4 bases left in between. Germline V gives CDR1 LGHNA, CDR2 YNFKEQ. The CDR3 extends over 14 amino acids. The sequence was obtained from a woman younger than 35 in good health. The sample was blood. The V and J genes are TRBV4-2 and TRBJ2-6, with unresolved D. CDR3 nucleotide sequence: TGTGCCAGCAGCCAAGATTCCGGGGCCAACGTCCTGACTTTC. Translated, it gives CASSQDSGANVLTF.